This T cell receptor beta chain derives from a study of OX40 agonist ivuxolimab in advanced cancers. The method was immunoSEQ multiplex PCR; TCRdb's version includes in-frame clones alone and lacks a portion of them. The sample consists of around 67,000 clones, approximately 80% of them appearing once. The CDR3 has 14 amino acids. Germline CDR1 reads SGHDT; CDR2 reads YYEEEE. V was shortened by 6 bases and J by 1 base, with 12 bases between the two germline ends. Patients had blood sampled at baseline and again on cycle 4 day 1 and cycle 7 day 1. The chain couples TRBV5-6 to TRBJ2-3; D not resolved. This sample comprised CD4+ or CD8+ T cells sorted from blood, obtained in a trial of the OX40 agonist ivuxolimab. This clonotype was obtained from an adult with an advanced solid tumor such as melanoma, head and neck, liver or kidney cancer. In DNA form, the CDR3 reads TGTGCCAGCACATTTGGGCAGGGCACAGATACGCAGTATTTT. Its protein product is CASTFGQGTDTQYF.